These 17 T cell receptor beta chains came from one sample sequenced in a study of cytomegalovirus exposure and HLA in healthy donors. 60 Vbeta and 13 Jbeta primers were used in PCR. TCRdb's copy holds only in-frame clones and misses some; the assay was immunoSEQ multiplex PCR. The sample lists about 120,000 clones, 75% to 80% occurring once. The sequenced sample was PBMCs. All receptors come from a woman in her 40s in good health and CMV-seropositive.

The chain is built from TRBV5-6 and TRBJ1-2; no clear D gene. Looked up from germline, CDR1 is SGHDT and CDR2 is YYEEEE. The V end lost 2 bases, the J end lost 2 bases, and 7 bases lay between the germline ends. This CDR3 contains 13 residues. CDR3 bases: TGTGCCAGCAGCTTTGGGAGAAACTATGGCTACACCTTC. Translated: CASSFGRNYGYTF.

The chain joins TRBV2 to TRBJ2-4; 11 bases fit TRBD1. CDR1 and CDR2 (germline): SNHLY, FYNNEI. The CDR3 is made up of 15 amino acids. V shed 6 bases and J 8 bases; nucleotides not matched to a gene: 9. Written as DNA, the CDR3 is TGTGCCAGCAGGTTGGACAGGGGGCGGTCGGACATTCAGTACTTC. Residues: CASRLDRGRSDIQYF.

CDR3 region: CASSQESYEQYF. CDR3 DNA: TGTGCCAGCAGTCAGGAATCCTACGAGCAGTACTTC. V is TRBV6-6 and J is TRBJ2-5; D gene ambiguous. The J call may not be correct, given that the DNA end is closer to TRBJ2-7. Germline V CDR1 and CDR2: MNHNY, SVGAGI (reference sequence). The CDR3 has 12 amino acids.

This clone was found a few times. V usage is TRBV5-1 and J usage is TRBJ1-6; no firm D call. Trimming left V 0 bases short and J 4 bases short, with 5 bases between. CDR3 length: 14 amino acids. CDR1 SGHRS and CDR2 YFSETQ come from the germline V gene. The CDR3 region is CASSLGHYNSPLHF. The CDR3, as DNA: TGCGCCAGCAGCTTGGGACATTATAATTCACCCCTCCACTTT. Full variable domain (missing parts from reference TRBV5-1 and TRBJ1-6): KAGVTQTPRYLIKTRGQQVTLSCSPISGHRSVSWYQQTPGQGLQFLFEYFSETQRNKGNFPGRFSGRQFSNSRSEMNVSTLELGDSALYLCASSLGHYNSPLHFGNGTRLTVT.

This clone turned up a few times. V gene TRBV10-2 combines with J gene TRBJ2-3, with 7 bases identical to TRBD2. With 6 bases clipped from V and 2 bases from J, the junction kept 5 bases outside the gene matches. The CDR3 runs to 14 residues. Germline CDR1 is WSHSY and CDR2 is SAAADI. CDR3 coding DNA: TGCGCCAGCAGAATGACTAGCTTCACAGATACGCAGTATTTT. It codes for CASRMTSFTDTQYF.

This clone was picked up a small number of times. The chain couples TRBV7-8 to TRBJ2-5; the D gene is possibly TRBD2 (7 bases). The CDR3 has 14 amino acids. Trimming left V 1 base short and J 11 bases short, with 17 bases between. Germline loops: CDR1 SGHVS, CDR2 FQNEAQ. DNA of the CDR3: TGTGCCAGCAGCTTAGATCCAGGGGCGGGAGAGCAGTACTTC. The encoded protein is CASSLDPGAGEQYF.

This chain connects TRBV5-1 to TRBJ2-4; TRBD2 might be the D (5 bases). The CDR3 length is 12 residues. The germline gives CDR1 SGHRS, CDR2 YFSETQ. V lost 5 bases and J 3 bases, leaving 6 bases between the germline ends. The CDR3 coding sequence is TGCGCCAGCAGGGGAGTCAAAAACATTCAGTACTTC. Its translation: CASRGVKNIQYF.

At least ten counts were recorded for this clone. The chain carries TRBV6-1 and TRBJ2-2, with 7 bases lining up with TRBD2. CDR1 is MNHNS, CDR2 SASEGT, per germline. The CDR3 has 15 amino acids. V shed 7 bases, J shed 4 bases, and the junction held 9 bases outside the gene matches. The CDR3 DNA follows: TGTGCCAGCACCCGCCTCGGGGGGTCCACCGGGGAGCTGTTTTTT. Translating it yields CASTRLGGSTGELFF.

The chain carries TRBV7-2 and TRBJ1-6; 10 bases map to TRBD1. The length of the CDR3 is 17 residues. Unmatched junction bases numbered 5, after V lost 3 bases and J lost 3 bases. The germline CDR1 and CDR2 sequences are SGHTA and FQGNSA. In DNA, the CDR3 is TGTGCCAGCAGCTTGACAGGGGGCTTTATCTATAATTCACCCCTCCACTTT. Its protein is CASSLTGGFIYNSPLHF.

The chain couples TRBV5-4 to TRBJ2-7; the match to TRBD2 covers 8 bases. V lost 0 bases and J lost 6; bases outside the gene matches: 5. Germline V gives CDR1 SGHNT, CDR2 YYREEE (reference sequence). The CDR3 spans 14 residues. Written as DNA, the CDR3 is TGTGCCAGCAGCTTGGGGACTAGCACCCGCGAGCAGTACTTC. Protein product: CASSLGTSTREQYF.

The chain employs TRBV7-9 and TRBJ2-5; D call uncertain. The V gene lost 0 bases and the J gene lost 0 bases, with 8 bases spanning the gap. This CDR3 is built from 15 residues. Germline loops: CDR1 SEHNR, CDR2 FQNEAQ (reference sequence). DNA of the CDR3: TGTGCCAGCAGCTTAGCGCAGAGGTACCAAGAGACCCAGTACTTC. This sequence encodes CASSLAQRYQETQYF.

CDR3 sequence (DNA): TGTGCCATCAGACCCGAAGGACAGGAAGCTTTCTTT. Its translation: CAIRPEGQEAFF. This rearrangement joins TRBV10-3 to TRBJ1-1, with D perhaps TRBD1 (6 bases). V shed 6 bases and J shed 8 bases, with 13 bases lying between them. The CDR3 sequence is 12 residues long. Germline loops: CDR1 ENHRY, CDR2 SYGVKD.

This clone was counted a single time. This sequence joins TRBV2 and TRBJ2-2; D may be TRBD2 (6 bases). Germline V gives CDR1 SNHLY, CDR2 FYNNEI. V shed 1 base and J shed 5 bases, with 11 bases lying between them. This CDR3 region has 15 residues. The CDR3 coding sequence is TGTGCCAGCAGTGAAGACGGGACTCGAACCGGGGAGCTGTTTTTT. Translating gives CASSEDGTRTGELFF.

As to this clone: The sample holds other DNA sequences that translate to the same CDR3. This chain connects TRBV18 to TRBJ1-1; 7 bases fit TRBD1. V shed 0 bases and J 1 base; nucleotides not matched to a gene: 2. Germline-derived CDR1 and CDR2 are KGHSH and LQKENI. The length of the CDR3 is 15 residues. The CDR3 sequence: CASSPPTGRNTEAFF. The CDR3, as DNA: TGTGCCAGCTCACCACCGACAGGGAGGAACACTGAAGCTTTCTTT.

On this clone itself: This sample also contains other DNA sequences that code for the same CDR3. J is TRBJ1-2 and V is TRBV30; 7 nucleotides line up with TRBD1. This CDR3 has 13 amino acids. CDR1 and CDR2 (germline): GTSNPN, SVGIG (reference sequence). Trimming cost V 4 bases and J 4 bases; bases outside gene matches: 6. CDR3 nucleotide sequence: TGTGCCTGGACCTCAGGGGGGATCTATGGCTACACCTTC. The encoded protein is CAWTSGGIYGYTF.

CDR3 amino acids: CASSSRTGGAGETQYF. DNA of the CDR3: TGTGCCAGCAGCTCCCGGACAGGGGGCGCGGGAGAGACCCAGTACTTC. The chain couples TRBV7-9 to TRBJ2-5, with 11 bases lining up with TRBD1. Germline CDR1 and CDR2: SEHNR and FQNEAQ (reference sequence). This CDR3 region has 16 residues. V shed 4 bases, J shed 4 bases, and the junction held 8 bases outside the gene matches.

This chain uses TRBV6-4 with TRBJ1-2; tentative D call: TRBD1 (5 bases). The CDR3 loop spans 13 amino acids. CDR1 is MRHNA and CDR2 is SNTAGT in the germline V gene. Trimming took 5 bases from V and 8 from J, leaving 15 bases between them. The CDR3 coding sequence is TGTGCCAGCAGTCCTCAAGGGGCAGGCGGCTACACCTTC. Its protein is CASSPQGAGGYTF.